These T cell receptor beta chains were read from a single sample in a study of esophageal squamous cell carcinoma under preoperative chemotherapy. TCRdb redid the calling of the PCR reads with MiXCR, one entry per CDR3 protein. The data hold fewer than 40,000 distinct CDR3 sequences, with roughly 50% observed a single time. Sample acquisition took place from a patient given preoperative chemotherapy. These receptors all stem from a human donor with esophageal squamous cell carcinoma. The donor label of this sample is uncertain. Both conserved end residues are part of each CDR3. A D gene is named only where the DNA matches it firmly. Not every row has a clone size; where given, it reads once, few, many or a size class.

cdr3_nt | cdr3_aa | cdr3_length | v_call | clone_size | j_call | d_call
TGTGCGAGCCGCCTATCGGGAGGGAGAGCCAAAAACACGCAGTATTTC | CASRLSGGRAKNTQYF | 16 | TRBV7-2 | NA | TRBJ2-4 | TRBD2
TGTGCCAGCAGCTTGCGTTCCCCCGGGGACATTCAGTACTTC | CASSLRSPGDIQYF | 14 | TRBV14 | many | TRBJ2-4 | NA
TGTGCCAGCAGCGAGGGGGCGGGAGACAGCGGGCCCTCCTACGAGCAGTACTTC | CASSEGAGDSGPSYEQYF | 18 | TRBV7-9 | NA | TRBJ2-7 | NA
TGTGGCAGCATTGCGCGACAGGAAGCCACAAACACGCAGTATTTC | CGSIARQEATNTQYF | 15 | TRBV6-1 | NA | TRBJ2-4 | NA
TGCGCCAGCAGCTTGGTTGTCGAGGGAGAGACCCAGTACTTC | CASSLVVEGETQYF | 14 | TRBV5-1 | NA | TRBJ2-5 | NA
TGTGCCAGCAGCTTAGGGACACAAGACAATGAGCAGTACTTC | CASSLGTQDNEQYF | 14 | TRBV11-2 | NA | TRBJ2-7 | NA
TGTGCCAGCAGCTTAAATGATGAGCAGTTCTTC | CASSLNDEQFF | 11 | TRBV7-9 | few | TRBJ2-1 | NA
TGCGCCAGCAGCCCGGTGTGGGGGGGCACAGACACGCAGTATTTC | CASSPVWGGTDTQYF | 15 | TRBV4-1 | NA | TRBJ2-3 | NA
TGTGCCAGCAGCAACTTTGCCGGGCTGAGTGGAGCTTTCTTT | CASSNFAGLSGAFF | 14 | TRBV27 | few | TRBJ1-1 | NA
TGTGCCAGCAGCTTAGCTTTTCAGGGGGGACTACCATACAATGAGCAGTTCTTC | CASSLAFQGGLPYNEQFF | 18 | TRBV11-3 | NA | TRBJ2-1 | NA
TGTGCCAGCAGCTACCCGTTTTTCGAGCAGTACTTC | CASSYPFFEQYF | 12 | TRBV7-2 | NA | TRBJ2-7 | NA
TGTGCCAGCAGCTACCTAGCGGGAGGGCGGGGCACAGATACGCAGTATTTT | CASSYLAGGRGTDTQYF | 17 | TRBV7-9 | many | TRBJ2-3 | TRBD2
TGTGCCAGCAGCATACCCGGGACTAGAGCGGAGCAGTTCTTC | CASSIPGTRAEQFF | 14 | TRBV11-3 | NA | TRBJ2-1 | TRBD2
TGTGGCCGCGGCTCAGACCAGCGAGCCAAAGACACGCAGTACTTC | CGRGSDQRAKDTQYF | 15 | TRBV7-8 | NA | TRBJ2-4 | NA
TGTGCCAGCAGCTTAGTGTCGGGGGGGCTAGCGAAAAATACGCAGTATTTT | CASSLVSGGLAKNTQYF | 17 | TRBV7-2 | once | TRBJ2-3 | TRBD2